The 6 T cell receptor beta chains below all came from one sample that was sequenced in a study of control samples from healthy donors and cancer patients. The data were produced by immunoSEQ multiplex PCR, yet TCRdb's version contains in-frame clones alone and is incomplete. The profile covers over 150,000 clones, with approximately 95% appearing a single time and roughly 1.5% taken by the ten largest. The sample consisted of blood. These receptors all stem from a man between 18 and 29 years old in good health.

This chain links TRBV5-5 with TRBJ2-7; TRBD1 matches 8 bases. Germline V gene lookup returns CDR1 SGHKS and CDR2 YYEKEE (reference sequence). The ends lost 2 bases at V and 5 bases at J; junction bases unmatched: 6. The CDR3 has 14 amino acids. In nucleotides, the CDR3 is TGTGCCAGCAGCTTCAGGCAGGGGGCGGACGAGCAGTACTTC. Its protein product is CASSFRQGADEQYF. Complete variable domain (other parts from reference TRBV5-5 and TRBJ2-7): DAGVTQSPTHLIKTRGQQVTLRCSPISGHKSVSWYQQVLGQGPQFIFQYYEKEERGRGNFPDRFSARQFPNYSSELNVNALLLGDSALYLCASSFRQGADEQYFGPGTRLTVT.

V usage is TRBV19 and J usage is TRBJ1-2, with D tentatively TRBD1 (6 bases). The length of the CDR3 is 14 residues. Trimming left V 1 base short and J 8 bases short, with 14 bases between. In germline, CDR1 is LNHDA, CDR2 SQIVND (reference sequence). The CDR3: CASSIVGGRYGYTF. The CDR3 nucleotides are TGTGCCAGTAGTATAGTGGGGGGGCGCTACGGCTACACCTTC.

The chain uses TRBV4-2 and TRBJ1-4, with D possibly matching TRBD1 (5 bases). Trimming left V 2 bases short and J 2 bases short, with 15 bases between. This CDR3 region has 17 residues. CDR1 LGHNA and CDR2 YNFKEQ come from the germline V gene. The CDR3 reads CASSQKTDRSTNEKLFF. Here the CDR3 DNA reads TGTGCCAGCAGCCAAAAGACAGACCGATCGACTAATGAAAAACTGTTTTTT.

The chain couples TRBV19 to TRBJ1-5; D perhaps matches TRBD1 (6 bases). Germline V gene data show CDR1 as LNHDA and CDR2 as SQIVND (reference sequence). Trimming took 7 bases from V and 4 from J, leaving 17 bases between them. The CDR3 contains 15 residues. For the CDR3, the DNA is TGTGCCAGTACACCCATCCCGGACAGTAATCAGCCCCAGCATTTT. Its translation is CASTPIPDSNQPQHF.

V is TRBV24-1 and J is TRBJ2-3, with 9 nucleotides matching TRBD1. CDR1 is KGHDR, CDR2 SFDVKD, per germline. The V and J ends lost 5 bases and 4 bases, in that order; junction bases with no gene match: 9. The CDR3 has 16 residues. The CDR3: CATSALPGQGADTQYF. The CDR3 DNA reads TGTGCCACCAGTGCTCTGCCGGGACAGGGCGCAGATACGCAGTATTTT.

The V call is TRBV27, the J call TRBJ1-1; D not certain. Germline CDR1 MNHEY, CDR2 SMNVEV (reference sequence). Trimming removed 3 bases at V and 7 bases at J, with 12 bases between. The CDR3 covers 13 residues. The CDR3 region is CASSFRPDVEAFF. DNA for the CDR3: TGTGCCAGCAGTTTTAGGCCAGACGTTGAAGCTTTCTTT.